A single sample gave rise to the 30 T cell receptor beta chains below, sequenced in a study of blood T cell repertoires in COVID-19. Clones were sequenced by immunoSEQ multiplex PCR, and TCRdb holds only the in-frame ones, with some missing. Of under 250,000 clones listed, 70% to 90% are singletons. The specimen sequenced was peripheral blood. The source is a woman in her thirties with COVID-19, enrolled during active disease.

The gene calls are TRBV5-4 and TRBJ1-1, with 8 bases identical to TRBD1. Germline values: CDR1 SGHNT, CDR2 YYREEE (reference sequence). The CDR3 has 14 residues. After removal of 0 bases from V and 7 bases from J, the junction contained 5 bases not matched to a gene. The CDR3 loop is CASSLAGGGDEAFF. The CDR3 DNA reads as TGTGCCAGCAGCTTGGCAGGGGGCGGCGATGAAGCTTTCTTT.

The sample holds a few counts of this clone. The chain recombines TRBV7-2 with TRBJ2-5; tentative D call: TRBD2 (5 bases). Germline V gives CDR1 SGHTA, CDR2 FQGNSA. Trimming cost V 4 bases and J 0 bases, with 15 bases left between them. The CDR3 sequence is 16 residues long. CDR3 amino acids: CASSSLALAHQETQYF. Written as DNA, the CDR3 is TGTGCCAGCAGCTCCCTAGCCCTGGCCCACCAAGAGACCCAGTACTTC. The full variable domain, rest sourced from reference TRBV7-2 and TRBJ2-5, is GAGVSQSPSNKVTEKGKDVELRCDPISGHTALYWYRQSLGQGLEFLIYFQGNSAPDKSGLPSDRFSAERTGGSVSTLTIQRTQQEDSAVYLCASSSLALAHQETQYFGPGTRLLVL.

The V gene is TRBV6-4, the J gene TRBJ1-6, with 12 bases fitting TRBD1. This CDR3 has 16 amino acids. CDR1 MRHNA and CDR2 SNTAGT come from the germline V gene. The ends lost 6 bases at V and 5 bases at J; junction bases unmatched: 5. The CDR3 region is CASSRDRGRDNSPLHF. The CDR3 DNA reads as TGTGCCAGCAGCCGGGACAGGGGGCGAGATAATTCACCCCTCCACTTT.

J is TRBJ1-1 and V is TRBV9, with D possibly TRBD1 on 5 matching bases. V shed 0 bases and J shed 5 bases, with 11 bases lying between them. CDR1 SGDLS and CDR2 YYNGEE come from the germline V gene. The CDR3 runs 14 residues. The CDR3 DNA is TGTGCCAGCAGCGTAGAGGGGTTGGGGACTGAAGCTTTCTTT. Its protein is CASSVEGLGTEAFF.

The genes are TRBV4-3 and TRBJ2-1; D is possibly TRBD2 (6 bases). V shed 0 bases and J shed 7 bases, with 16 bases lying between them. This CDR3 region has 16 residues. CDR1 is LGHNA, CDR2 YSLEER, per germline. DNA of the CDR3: TGCGCCAGCAGCCAAGAAGCGGACCTAGCGAGGAATGAGCAGTTCTTC. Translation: CASSQEADLARNEQFF.

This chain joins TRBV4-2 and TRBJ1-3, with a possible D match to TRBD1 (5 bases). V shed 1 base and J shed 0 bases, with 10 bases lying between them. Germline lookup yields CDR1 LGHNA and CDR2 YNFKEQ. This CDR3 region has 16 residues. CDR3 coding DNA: TGTGCCAGCAGCCAAGGTGGGGCTAACTCTGGAAACACCATATATTTT. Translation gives CASSQGGANSGNTIYF.

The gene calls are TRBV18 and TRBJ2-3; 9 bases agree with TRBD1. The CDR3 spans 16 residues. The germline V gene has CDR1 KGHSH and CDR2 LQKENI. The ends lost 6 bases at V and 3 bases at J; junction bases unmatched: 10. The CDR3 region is CASSLTRDRATDTQYF. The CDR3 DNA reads TGTGCCAGCTCTCTAACCCGGGACAGGGCAACAGATACGCAGTATTTT.

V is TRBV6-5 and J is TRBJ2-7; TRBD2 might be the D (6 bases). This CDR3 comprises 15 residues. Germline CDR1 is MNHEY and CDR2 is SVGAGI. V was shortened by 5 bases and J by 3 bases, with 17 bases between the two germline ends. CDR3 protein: CASSSGRERFYEQYF. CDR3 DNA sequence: TGTGCCAGCAGTAGTGGACGGGAGAGATTCTACGAGCAGTACTTC.

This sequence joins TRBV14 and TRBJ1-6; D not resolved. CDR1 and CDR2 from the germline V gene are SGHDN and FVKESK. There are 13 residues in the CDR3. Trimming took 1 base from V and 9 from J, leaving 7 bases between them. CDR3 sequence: CASSQVHGSPLHF. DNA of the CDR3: TGTGCCAGCAGCCAAGTCCACGGTTCACCCCTCCACTTT. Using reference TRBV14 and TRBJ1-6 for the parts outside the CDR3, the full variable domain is EAGVTQFPSHSVIEKGQTVTLRCDPISGHDNLYWYRRVMGKEIKFLLHFVKESKQDESGMPNNRFLAERTGGTYSTLKVQPAELEDSGVYFCASSQVHGSPLHFGNGTRLTVT.

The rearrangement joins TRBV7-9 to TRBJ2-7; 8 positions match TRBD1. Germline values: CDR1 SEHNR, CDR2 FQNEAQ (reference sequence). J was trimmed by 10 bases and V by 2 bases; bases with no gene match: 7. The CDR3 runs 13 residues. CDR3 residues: CASSLSDRAEQYF. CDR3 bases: TGTGCCAGCAGCTTATCGGACAGGGCGGAACAGTACTTC.

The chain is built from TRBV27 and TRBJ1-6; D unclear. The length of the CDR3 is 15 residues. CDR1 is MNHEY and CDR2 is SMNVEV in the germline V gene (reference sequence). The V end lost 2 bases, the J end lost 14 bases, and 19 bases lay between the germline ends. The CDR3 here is CASSLGQLIGSSLHF. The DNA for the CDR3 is TGTGCCAGCAGTTTAGGGCAGTTAATCGGATCATCCCTCCACTTT.

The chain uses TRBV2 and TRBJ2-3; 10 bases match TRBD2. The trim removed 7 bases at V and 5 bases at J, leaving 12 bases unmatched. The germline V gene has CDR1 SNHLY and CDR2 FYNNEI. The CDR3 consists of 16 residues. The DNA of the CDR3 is TGTGCCAGCACTCGTTATAGCGGGGGGACCAAAGATACGCAGTATTTT. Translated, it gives CASTRYSGGTKDTQYF.

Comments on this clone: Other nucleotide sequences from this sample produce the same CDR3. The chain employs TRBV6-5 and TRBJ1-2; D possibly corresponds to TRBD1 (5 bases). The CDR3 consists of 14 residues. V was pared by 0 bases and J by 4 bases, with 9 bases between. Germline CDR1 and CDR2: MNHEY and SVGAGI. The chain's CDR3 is CASSYSSGSYGYTF. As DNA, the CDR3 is TGTGCCAGCAGTTACTCGTCAGGGTCCTATGGCTACACCTTC.

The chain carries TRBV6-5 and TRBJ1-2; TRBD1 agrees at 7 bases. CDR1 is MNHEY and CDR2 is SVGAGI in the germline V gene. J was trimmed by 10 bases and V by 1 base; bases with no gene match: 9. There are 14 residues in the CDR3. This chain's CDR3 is CASSYLQGLSDYTF. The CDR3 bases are TGTGCCAGCAGTTACTTACAGGGGTTGTCTGACTACACCTTC.

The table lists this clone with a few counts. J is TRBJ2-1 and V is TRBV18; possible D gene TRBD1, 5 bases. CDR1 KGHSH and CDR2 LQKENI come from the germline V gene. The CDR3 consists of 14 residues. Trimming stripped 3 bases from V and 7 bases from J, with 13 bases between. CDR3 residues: CASSPSQGRNEQFF. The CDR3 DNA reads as TGTGCCAGCTCACCCTCGCAGGGTAGGAATGAGCAGTTCTTC.

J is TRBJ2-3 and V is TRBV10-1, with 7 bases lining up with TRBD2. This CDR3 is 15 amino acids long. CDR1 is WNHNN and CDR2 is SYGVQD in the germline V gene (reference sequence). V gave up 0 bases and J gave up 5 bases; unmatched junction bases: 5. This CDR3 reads CASSESGGSVDTQYF. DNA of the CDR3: TGCGCCAGCAGTGAGTCGGGCGGGAGTGTAGATACGCAGTATTTT.

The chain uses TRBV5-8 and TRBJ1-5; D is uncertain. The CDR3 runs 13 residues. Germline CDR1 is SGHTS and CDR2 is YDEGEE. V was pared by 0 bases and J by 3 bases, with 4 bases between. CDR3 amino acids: CASSLDYNQPQHF. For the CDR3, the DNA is TGTGCCAGCAGCTTGGATTACAATCAGCCCCAGCATTTT.

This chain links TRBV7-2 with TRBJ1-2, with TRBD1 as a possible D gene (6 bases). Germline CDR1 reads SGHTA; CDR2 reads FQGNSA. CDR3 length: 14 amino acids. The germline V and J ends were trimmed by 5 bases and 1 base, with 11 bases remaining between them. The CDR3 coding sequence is TGTGCCAGCAGCCCGACAGGCTTTAACTATGGCTACACCTTC. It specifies CASSPTGFNYGYTF.

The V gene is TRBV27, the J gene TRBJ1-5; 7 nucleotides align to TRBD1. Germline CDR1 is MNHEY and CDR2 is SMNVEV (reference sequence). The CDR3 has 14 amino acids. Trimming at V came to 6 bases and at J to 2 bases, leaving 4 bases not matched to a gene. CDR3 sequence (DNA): TGTGCCAGCAGCCGAGGACAGGGCAATCAGCCCCAGCATTTT. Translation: CASSRGQGNQPQHF.

The CDR3 coding sequence is TGCGCCAGCAGCCGAAAACAGGGCCCCAGCTCCTACGAGCAGTACTTC. Translated: CASSRKQGPSSYEQYF. The chain links TRBV5-1 to TRBJ2-7; D perhaps matches TRBD1 (6 bases). The CDR3 totals 16 residues. Deletions cut 4 bases from V and 0 bases from J, with 17 bases between. Per germline, CDR1 SGHRS and CDR2 YFSETQ. The full variable domain, in which reference TRBV5-1 and TRBJ2-7 provide the parts outside the CDR3, is KAGVTQTPRYLIKTRGQQVTLSCSPISGHRSVSWYQQTPGQGLQFLFEYFSETQRNKGNFPGRFSGRQFSNSRSEMNVSTLELGDSALYLCASSRKQGPSSYEQYFGPGTRLTVT.

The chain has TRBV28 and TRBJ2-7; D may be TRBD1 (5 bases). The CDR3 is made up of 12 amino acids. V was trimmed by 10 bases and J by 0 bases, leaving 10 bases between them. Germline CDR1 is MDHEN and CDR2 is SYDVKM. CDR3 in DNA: TGTGCCATCATCGACAGCTCCTACGAGCAGTACTTC. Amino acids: CAIIDSSYEQYF.

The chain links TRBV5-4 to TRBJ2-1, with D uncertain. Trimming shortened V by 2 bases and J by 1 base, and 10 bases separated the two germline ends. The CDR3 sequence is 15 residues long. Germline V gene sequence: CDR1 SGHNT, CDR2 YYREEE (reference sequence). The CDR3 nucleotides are TGTGCCAGCAGCTTTGAGGCGGTTTCCTACAATGAGCAGTTCTTC. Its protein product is CASSFEAVSYNEQFF.

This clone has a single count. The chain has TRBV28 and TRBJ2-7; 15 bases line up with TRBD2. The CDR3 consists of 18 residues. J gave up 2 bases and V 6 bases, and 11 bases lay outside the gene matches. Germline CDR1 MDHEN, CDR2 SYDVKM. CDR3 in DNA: TGTGCCAGCAGAAACTCGGGACTAGCGGGGGGCAGACCCTACGAGCAGTACTTC. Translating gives CASRNSGLAGGRPYEQYF. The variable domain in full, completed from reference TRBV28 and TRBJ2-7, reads DVKVTQSSRYLVKRTGEKVFLECVQDMDHENMFWYRQDPGLGLRLIYFSYDVKMKEKGDIPEGYSVSREKKERFSLILESASTNQTSMYLCASRNSGLAGGRPYEQYFGPGTRLTVT.

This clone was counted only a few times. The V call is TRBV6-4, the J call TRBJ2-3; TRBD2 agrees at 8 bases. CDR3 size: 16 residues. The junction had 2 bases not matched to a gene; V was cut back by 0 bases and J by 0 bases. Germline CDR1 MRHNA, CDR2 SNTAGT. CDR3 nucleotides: TGTGCCAGCAGTGACTCAGGCGGGGGGAGCACAGATACGCAGTATTTT. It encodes CASSDSGGGSTDTQYF.

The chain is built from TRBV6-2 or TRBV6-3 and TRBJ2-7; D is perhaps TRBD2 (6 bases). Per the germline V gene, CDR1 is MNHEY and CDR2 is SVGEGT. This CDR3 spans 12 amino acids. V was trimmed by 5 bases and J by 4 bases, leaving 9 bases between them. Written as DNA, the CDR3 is TGTGCCAGCAGTGAGACTAGGTACGAGCAGTACGTC. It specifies CASSETRYEQYV.

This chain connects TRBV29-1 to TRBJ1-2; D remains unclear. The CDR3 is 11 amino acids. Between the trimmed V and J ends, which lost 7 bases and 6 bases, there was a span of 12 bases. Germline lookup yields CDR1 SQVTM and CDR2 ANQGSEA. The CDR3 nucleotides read TGCAGCGGCGGCGGCGGGGATGGCTACACCTTC. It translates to CSGGGGDGYTF. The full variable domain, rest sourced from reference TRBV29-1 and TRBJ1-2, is SAVISQKPSRDICQRGTSLTIQCQVDSQVTMMFWYRQQPGQSLTLIATANQGSEATYESGFVIDKFPISRPNLTFSTLTVSNMSPEDSSIYLCSGGGGDGYTFGSGTRLTVV.

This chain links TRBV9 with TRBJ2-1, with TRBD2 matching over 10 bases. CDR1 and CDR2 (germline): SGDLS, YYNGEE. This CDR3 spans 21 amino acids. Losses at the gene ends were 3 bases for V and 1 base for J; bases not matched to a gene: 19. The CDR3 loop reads CASSAPRGQREGLGSYNEQFF. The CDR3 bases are TGTGCCAGCAGCGCCCCCCGCGGGCAGCGGGAGGGCCTGGGGTCCTACAATGAGCAGTTCTTC.

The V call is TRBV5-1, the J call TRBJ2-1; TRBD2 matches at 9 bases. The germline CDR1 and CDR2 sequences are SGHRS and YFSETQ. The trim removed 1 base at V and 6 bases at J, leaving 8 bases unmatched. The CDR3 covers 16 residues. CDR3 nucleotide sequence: TGCGCCAGCAGCTTGTATCGCGGGAGGGCCTTCAATGAGCAGTTCTTC. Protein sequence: CASSLYRGRAFNEQFF.

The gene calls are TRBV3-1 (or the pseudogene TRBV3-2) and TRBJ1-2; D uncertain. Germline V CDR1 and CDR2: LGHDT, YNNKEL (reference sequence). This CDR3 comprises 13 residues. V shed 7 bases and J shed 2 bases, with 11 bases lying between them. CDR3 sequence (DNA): TGTGCCAGCACCTCCAGGCAGAACTATGGCTACACCTTC. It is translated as CASTSRQNYGYTF.

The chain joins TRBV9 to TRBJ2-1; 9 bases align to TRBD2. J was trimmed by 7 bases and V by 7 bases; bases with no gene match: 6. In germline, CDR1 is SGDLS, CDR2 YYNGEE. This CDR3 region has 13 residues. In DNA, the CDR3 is TGTGCCAGCGGCGGGACTAGCATAAATGAGCAGTTCTTC. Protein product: CASGGTSINEQFF.